This TCR beta chain was retrieved from a study of shared clonotypes between healthy human individuals. To note about this clone: Other DNA sequences from this sample encode an identical CDR3 as well.

V was pared by 4 bases and J by 7 bases, with 8 bases between. Germline CDR1 and CDR2: SNHLY and FYNNEI. This CDR3 spans 12 amino acids. CD45RA+ naive and CD45RA-negative memory subsets were separated from CD4+ cells. Original handling: Junction-only sequences produced by ImmunoSEQ had no quality scores, so filtering differed. The table came from immunoSEQ multiplex PCR; TCRdb's copy has only in-frame clones and leaves some out. V, J and clone size are taken as reported in that table, and D and trimming were inferred from the DNA itself. The sample lists about 2.3 million clones, 85% to 95% seen once, with 0.3% to 0.45% in the top ten.

J is TRBJ1-5 and V is TRBV2; D is undetermined. This sequence originates from a man aged 18 to 35 in good health. Some clones in this sample may be carry-over from other donors' samples. Sequencing used naive CD4+ T cells from PBMCs. Regarding subset: CD45RA+ positively selected. DNA of the CDR3: TGTGCCAGCAGTGGGGGAGGACAGCCCCAGCATTTT. Amino acid sequence: CASSGGGQPQHF.